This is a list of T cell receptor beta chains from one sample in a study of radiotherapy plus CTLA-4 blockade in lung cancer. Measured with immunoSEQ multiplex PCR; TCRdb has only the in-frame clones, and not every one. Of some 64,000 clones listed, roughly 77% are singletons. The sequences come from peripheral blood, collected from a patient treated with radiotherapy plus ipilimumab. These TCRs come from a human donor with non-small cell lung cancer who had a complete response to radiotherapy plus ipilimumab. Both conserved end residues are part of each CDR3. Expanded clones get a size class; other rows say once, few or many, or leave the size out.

CDR3: CAWGTYNEQFF
size: -
V: TRBV30

CDR3: CASSALGETQYF
size: -
V: TRBV9

CDR3: CASTPGRARGNQPQHF
size: -
V: TRBV19

CDR3: CASSLDGPGYKTQYF
size: once
V: TRBV5-8

CDR3: CASSPTGNTEAFF
size: -
V: TRBV7-9

CDR3: CASSDEGGGATDTQYF
size: -
V: TRBV2

CDR3: CSVEPAETQYF
size: -
V: TRBV29-1

CDR3: CASSLAGPSSSYNEQFF
size: -
V: TRBV7-2

CDR3: CASSQRDTQYF
size: -
V: TRBV4-1

CDR3: CASSLNSPGNTIYF
size: once
V: TRBV7-6

CDR3: CASSEGPFGYEQFF
size: -
V: TRBV9

CDR3: CASSLGPSGSRKRADTQYF
size: -
V: TRBV11-3

CDR3: CASSEGDRNQPQHF
size: -
V: TRBV9

CDR3: CASSQGLGGAPFYSNQPQHF
size: -
V: TRBV4-3

CDR3: CASSIGRGTGANVLTF
size: few
V: TRBV19

CDR3: CATSPTGGPGGYTF
size: -
V: TRBV15

CDR3: CASTRTSGANVLTF
size: -
V: TRBV25-1

CDR3: CASSIGAGSNYGYTF
size: -
V: TRBV19

CDR3: CATSRGSSGGIGSYEQYF
size: -
V: TRBV15

CDR3: CASSLTGNEQFF
size: -
V: TRBV6-1

CDR3: CASSDTGQGDGNTIYF
size: -
V: TRBV19

CDR3: CASSIPRAWPQHF
size: -
V: TRBV19